This T cell receptor (beta chain) was identified in a study of spatial heterogeneity in lung cancer (dated 2019 in TCRdb). Regarding the research as a whole: Beta-chain transcripts were consistently detected in greater numbers than alpha-chain transcripts, which likely reflects a higher abundance of beta-chain transcripts. Both alpha and beta chains were TCR-sequenced in roughly 200 tumor regions, around 65 matched nontumor lung samples and more than 50 PBMC samples obtained at surgery. Nonsynonymous mutation counts, determined by whole-exome sequencing of tumor tissue, were related to features of the TCR repertoire. In the raw uncorrected reads, each unique combination of TCR and UMI appeared more than ten times on average. TCR alpha and beta repertoires were quantitatively compared across multiple tumor regions, matched nontumor lung and blood in non-small cell lung cancer.

The library was prepared using 5' RACE. The reads were generated on a NextSeq 500. The TCR library protocol attached a unique molecular identifier to each TCR cDNA molecule to allow correction of PCR and sequencing errors. Turning to the authors' computational methods: TCR identification, UMI-based error correction and CDR3 extraction were performed with Decombinator tools. TCRs above a frequency of 2 per 1,000, corresponding to the top 1% of the tumor frequency distribution, were defined as expanded. Renyi diversity was calculated using the R vegan package after each repertoire was subsampled 100 times to 5,000 TCRs. CDR3 similarity networks were constructed using string-kernel similarity of amino acid triplets, with links drawn between CDR3s whose pairwise similarity was above 0.82. Clones were called with MiXCR by TCRdb after fastp trimmed the public reads at Q25, and only in-frame beta chains were retained. Rows are combined by CDR3 protein, so each entry shows the most common genes and DNA. The V and J calls follow TCRdb's processing rather than the paper's. In all, the sample holds approximately 49,000 distinct CDR3 sequences, and around 5.2% of those were seen once. The ten largest clones represent 11% of the sample.

From the germline V gene, CDR1 is SGHTA and CDR2 is FQGNSA. From cysteine to phenylalanine, the CDR3 is 13 amino acids long. The retained sequence is limited to the CDR3, 39 bases, with the frame set at the first base. V lost 5 bases and J lost 7 bases; the stretch between them is 13 bases long. Overall results and qualifications from the work: Confirming at a functional level the hypothesis that regional TCRs recognize regional mutations was considered to require additional single-cell paired TCR alpha and beta sequencing. Ubiquitous expanded tumor TCRs were detected in blood more often at tumor resection than at routine follow-up.

The time point label, read with the paper, signifies: sample taken at primary tumor resection. Samples were obtained from approximately 72 patients with early-stage, untreated non-small cell lung cancer from the lung TRACERx cohort. TCR sequencing used whole RNA extracted from tumor and nontumor lung tissue, or from cryopreserved PBMC samples, without cell sorting. Only patients with enough RNA available from two or more tumor regions were chosen for TCR sequencing. In regard to this clonotype: This receptor's antigen is unknown. Per-base quality was not reported, and no clone a single base away is much larger than it.

Recombination connected TRBV7-2 to TRBJ2-3; TRBD1 is possibly the D segment (6 matching bases). Sequenced material: PBMCs, taken at surgery. The clonotype was recovered from a male donor with early-stage non-small cell lung cancer. The encoded CDR3 is CASSPRQAHTQYF. DNA sequence: TGTGCCAGCAGCCCGAGACAGGCCCATACGCAGTATTTT.